The rows below give T cell receptor beta chains drawn from one sample of a study of cytomegalovirus exposure and HLA in healthy donors. Assay used: immunoSEQ multiplex PCR; TCRdb lists only in-frame clones, some missing. The top ten hold roughly 2.3% of the sample, which has about 130,000 clones, 80% seen once. The sequenced sample was PBMCs. Receptors originate from a man aged 30 to 45 in good health and CMV-seronegative. The CDR3 runs from the conserved cysteine through the conserved F or W. The D gene is left open where the match is weak. Where a row states a size, it is once, few, many or the class of an expanded clone; other rows omit it.

J: TRBJ1-5
V: TRBV28
D: -
size: -
DNA: TGTGCCAGCAGTTTGGGGCAGGGGTTCCGTCAGCCCCAGCATTTT
CDR3: CASSLGQGFRQPQHF

J: TRBJ2-7
V: TRBV28
D: TRBD1
size: -
DNA: TGTGCCAGCACGCCCGGGACAGGGACCTACGAGCAGTACTTC
CDR3: CASTPGTGTYEQYF

J: TRBJ2-1
V: TRBV5-1
D: -
size: -
DNA: TGCGCCAGCAGCTTGGGCCAGGGCTCCTACAATGAGCAGTTCTTC
CDR3: CASSLGQGSYNEQFF

J: TRBJ2-5
V: TRBV11-3
D: TRBD2
size: -
DNA: TGTGCCAGCAGCTCCGGGACTAGCGGGCCGGGTGGGACCCAGTACTTC
CDR3: CASSSGTSGPGGTQYF

J: TRBJ2-5
V: TRBV9
D: -
size: -
DNA: TGTGCCAGCAGCGTACAGGGTGCGCATGAGGAGACCCAGTACTTC
CDR3: CASSVQGAHEETQYF

J: TRBJ2-2
V: TRBV7-2
D: -
size: once
DNA: TGTGCCAGCAGCTTATTGTTCGCGAACACCGGGGAGCTGTTTTTT
CDR3: CASSLLFANTGELFF

J: TRBJ2-2
V: TRBV2
D: -
size: -
DNA: TGTGCCAGCAATTTAAGGGAGGACACCGGGGAGCTGTTTTTT
CDR3: CASNLREDTGELFF

J: TRBJ2-1
V: TRBV10-3
D: TRBD2
size: -
DNA: TGTGCCATCAGCCCCACTAGCGGACCCTCCTACAATGAGCAGTTCTTC
CDR3: CAISPTSGPSYNEQFF

J: TRBJ1-2
V: TRBV6-5
D: -
size: -
DNA: TGTGCCAGCAGTTCCTGGGACACCGAAAGACTCTACACCTTC
CDR3: CASSSWDTERLYTF

J: TRBJ1-6
V: TRBV28
D: TRBD1
size: -
DNA: TGTGCCAGCGGGACAGATTATAATTCACCCCTCCACTTT
CDR3: CASGTDYNSPLHF

J: TRBJ1-4
V: TRBV28
D: TRBD1
size: -
DNA: TGTGCCAGCAGCCTCCCCGGACAGGGAGCGGAAAAACTGTTTTTT
CDR3: CASSLPGQGAEKLFF

J: TRBJ2-5
V: TRBV7-7
D: TRBD2
size: -
DNA: TGTGCTAGCAGCTCCCTAGCGGGAGGTACATATGAGACCCAGTACTTC
CDR3: CASSSLAGGTYETQYF

J: TRBJ1-1
V: TRBV13
D: -
size: -
DNA: TGTGCCAGCAGCCGCTACAGGGAGTCGAACACTGAAGCTTTCTTT
CDR3: CASSRYRESNTEAFF

J: TRBJ2-7
V: TRBV6-6
D: TRBD1
size: -
DNA: TGTGCCAGCAGTTACTCGGTCGGACAGGGGTACGAGCAGTACTTC
CDR3: CASSYSVGQGYEQYF

J: TRBJ2-7
V: TRBV6-5
D: TRBD2
size: -
DNA: TGTGCCAGCAGTTTCGAGCGGGAGCAATACGAGCAGTACTTC
CDR3: CASSFEREQYEQYF

J: TRBJ2-7
V: TRBV19
D: -
size: -
DNA: TGTGCCAGTAGTATAGGGCAGGGCGGCGAGCAGTACTTC
CDR3: CASSIGQGGEQYF

J: TRBJ2-6
V: TRBV9
D: -
size: few
DNA: TGTGCCAGCAGCGTAAAAATCGACACTGGGGCCAACGTCCTGACTTTC
CDR3: CASSVKIDTGANVLTF

J: TRBJ2-7
V: TRBV28
D: -
size: -
DNA: TGTGCCAGCAGACATCAGATTTACGAGCAGTACTTC
CDR3: CASRHQIYEQYF

J: TRBJ2-1
V: TRBV7-7
D: TRBD2
size: -
DNA: TGTGCTAGCAGCTTAGCACTAGCGGGAGTAGGTAATGAGCAGTTCTTC
CDR3: CASSLALAGVGNEQFF

J: TRBJ2-2
V: TRBV7-2
D: -
size: -
DNA: TGTGCCAGCAGCTTAGGGCCAGTCAACGGGGAGCTGTTTTTT
CDR3: CASSLGPVNGELFF

J: TRBJ2-3
V: TRBV2
D: -
size: -
DNA: TGTGCCAGCAGTCCGAGGACACCGATCACAGATACGCAGTATTTT
CDR3: CASSPRTPITDTQYF

J: TRBJ2-7
V: TRBV28
D: TRBD2
size: -
DNA: TGTGCCAGCAGACCGGGACTAGCGGTTTACGAGCAGTACTTC
CDR3: CASRPGLAVYEQYF

J: TRBJ2-7
V: TRBV27
D: TRBD2
size: -
DNA: TGTGCCAGCAGTTTGACCGGGACTAGCGACGAGCAGTACTTC
CDR3: CASSLTGTSDEQYF

J: TRBJ1-1
V: TRBV6-1
D: -
size: -
DNA: TGTGCCAGCAGTTCGGGACAAGCGGCTTTCTTT
CDR3: CASSSGQAAFF

J: TRBJ2-5
V: TRBV14
D: -
size: -
DNA: TGTGCCAGCAGCCAGCTTGATACTCAAGAGACCCAGTACTTC
CDR3: CASSQLDTQETQYF